The rows below give T cell receptor beta chains drawn from one sample of a study of control samples from healthy donors and cancer patients. Clones were sequenced by immunoSEQ multiplex PCR, and TCRdb holds only the in-frame ones, with some missing. The repertoire holds 75,000 to 95,000 clones, with more than 80% as singletons. The sample consisted of blood. The receptors come from a woman younger than 45 in good health. CDR3s include the opening cysteine and the closing phenylalanine or tryptophan. D genes are given only for firm matches. Size values are once, few and many counts, or a class for expanded clones, and some rows have none.

CDR3nt,CDR3aa,j_gene,d_gene,v_gene,abundance
TGTGCCAGCTCACCAATAGGACAGGGGGCGTCCTACGAGCAGTACTTC,CASSPIGQGASYEQYF,TRBJ2-7,TRBD1,TRBV18,-
TGTGCCAGCAGCAACAAAGTAAGGCTGCCTGGGGCCAACGTCCTGACTTTC,CASSNKVRLPGANVLTF,TRBJ2-6,-,TRBV21-1,-
TGTGCCAGCAGCCGACAACTAGCGGGAGAATGGGAGACCCAGTACTTC,CASSRQLAGEWETQYF,TRBJ2-5,TRBD2,TRBV3-1/TRBV3-2,once
TGTGCCAGCAGTTCCTGGACTAGCGGGGGATACAATGAGCAGTTCTTC,CASSSWTSGGYNEQFF,TRBJ2-1,TRBD2,TRBV27,-
TGTGCCAGCAGTTGCGAGGGCAGGTTTAGGACCGGGGAGCTGTTTTTT,CASSCEGRFRTGELFF,TRBJ2-2,-,TRBV6-5,-
TGTGCCAGCAGCTATTGGACGGGTCTGAACACTGAAGCTTTCTTT,CASSYWTGLNTEAFF,TRBJ1-1,-,TRBV7-8,-
TGTGCCACCAGCAGAGAGGCTAGCGGTTACAATGAGCAGTTCTTC,CATSREASGYNEQFF,TRBJ2-1,TRBD2,TRBV15,-
TGTGCCAGCAGCACCGGGACAGGGGGATCCTACGAGCAGTACTTC,CASSTGTGGSYEQYF,TRBJ2-7,TRBD1,TRBV5-4,-
TGTGCCTGGAGTGGGGACACCGGGGAGCTGTTTTTT,CAWSGDTGELFF,TRBJ2-2,-,TRBV30,-
TGCGCCAGCAGCTTGGTGGGCAGCTATGGCTACACCTTC,CASSLVGSYGYTF,TRBJ1-2,-,TRBV5-1,-
TGCGCCAGCAGCTTGTGGACAGGGGCCCAAAATCAGCCCCAGCATTTT,CASSLWTGAQNQPQHF,TRBJ1-5,TRBD1,TRBV5-1,-
TGCAGCGTTGAAGTGGCCAGCTCCTACAATGAGCAGTTCTTC,CSVEVASSYNEQFF,TRBJ2-1,-,TRBV29-1,-
TGTGCCAGCAGTGGAGGGGACGGAAACACCATATATTTT,CASSGGDGNTIYF,TRBJ1-3,-,TRBV2,-
TGTGCCAGTAGTAGAGGGGGGGTAGATACGCAGTATTTT,CASSRGGVDTQYF,TRBJ2-3,-,TRBV19,-
TGTGCCAGCAGTTTAAAGCGGTATGGCTACACCTTC,CASSLKRYGYTF,TRBJ1-2,-,TRBV12-3/TRBV12-4,-
TGTGCCAGCTCACCACCGAGTAGGGGGGTTATGGATGGCCACACCTTC,CASSPPSRGVMDGHTF,TRBJ1-2,-,TRBV18,once
TGCGCCAGCAGCCTTAGACTAGCGGGGGAGACCCAGTACTTC,CASSLRLAGETQYF,TRBJ2-5,TRBD2,TRBV4-1,once
TGTGCCAGCAGTTTAAGGACAGGTAATAGCAATCAGCCCCAGCATTTT,CASSLRTGNSNQPQHF,TRBJ1-5,TRBD1,TRBV28,-
TGTGCCATCAGTACCTCGGGACTAGGGTCCAATGAGCAGTTCTTC,CAISTSGLGSNEQFF,TRBJ2-1,TRBD2,TRBV10-3,-
TGTGCCAGCAGTCCCTGGGGGCTGAGTCAGCCCCAGCATTTT,CASSPWGLSQPQHF,TRBJ1-5,-,TRBV6-2/TRBV6-3,-
TGTGCCAGTAGTATAGGCGGACACAGGGAGCGGTTTAGTCAGCCCCAGCATTTT,CASSIGGHRERFSQPQHF,TRBJ1-5,-,TRBV19,-
TGCAGCGTTCGCAACCGGGGAAACACAGATACGCAGTATTTT,CSVRNRGNTDTQYF,TRBJ2-3,-,TRBV29-1,-
TGTGCTAGTGCTTCTGCGGGATTAAGAGTCCATCAGCCCCAGCATTTT,CASASAGLRVHQPQHF,TRBJ1-5,-,TRBV12-5,-